The 32 T cell receptor beta chains in this list originate from one sample, sequenced in a study of post-analysis software for immune sequencing data. Findings and limits, study-wide: Five or six TRBV segments, TRBV5-6, TRBV5-1 and TRBV20-1 among them, were found more frequent in patients than controls.

The TCR beta cDNA libraries contained unique molecular identifiers. A single record per CDR3 protein comes from TCRdb applying MiXCR to the PCR reads. The sample has around 700,000 distinct CDR3 sequences; around 60% are singletons. Their antigens are not known. The sequencing input was blood. The receptors derive from a girl aged 2 to 10 with multiple sclerosis.

The V gene is TRBV20-1, the J gene TRBJ1-6; D gene uncertain. The CDR3 runs 17 residues. The V gene lost 3 bases and the J gene lost 0 bases, with 15 bases spanning the gap. Germline V gene lookup returns CDR1 DFQATT and CDR2 SNEGSKA (reference sequence). CDR3 nucleotides: TGCAGTGCTAGGGTTCCCGCGTCAGTCTCCTATAATTCACCCCTCCACTTT. Protein: CSARVPASVSYNSPLHF.

V and J are TRBV12-3 or TRBV12-4 and TRBJ2-1; possibly TRBD1 or TRBD2 for D (5 bases each). Trimming removed 8 bases at V and 2 bases at J, with 13 bases between. The length of the CDR3 is 14 residues. The CDR3 region is CASHSGLPYNEQFF. In DNA form, the CDR3 reads TGTGCCAGCCATTCGGGGCTCCCCTACAATGAGCAGTTCTTC.

The chain carries TRBV10-3 and TRBJ2-3; TRBD2 is a possible D gene (6 bases). Deletions cut 10 bases from V and 3 bases from J, with 26 bases between. CDR3 size: 17 residues. The germline V gene encodes CDR1 ENHRY and CDR2 SYGVKD. Here the CDR3 DNA reads TGTGCCAGCTCTTTTAAGCGGGCCACCCCCGATACAGATACGCAGTATTTT. Its protein product is CASSFKRATPDTDTQYF.

This clonotype was observed a handful of times. The chain uses TRBV12-3 or TRBV12-4 and TRBJ2-3; D could derive from TRBD1 or TRBD2 (5 bases each). Trimming pared 2 bases from V and 1 base from J, leaving 10 bases between. The CDR3 totals 15 residues. The CDR3 reads CASSLPGRRTDTQYF. DNA for the CDR3: TGTGCCAGCAGTTTACCGGGACGGCGCACAGATACGCAGTATTTT.

CDR3: CASSPRLAGEYEQFF. The CDR3 bases are TGTGCCAGCAGCCCCCGACTAGCGGGAGAGTACGAGCAGTTCTTC. This chain links TRBV12-3 or TRBV12-4 with TRBJ2-1; 12 nucleotides match TRBD2. The CDR3 covers 15 residues. After removal of 6 bases from V and 10 bases from J, the junction contained 10 bases not matched to a gene.

The genes are TRBV7-9 and TRBJ1-1; TRBD1 aligns across 8 bases. The J segment lost 3 bases and the V segment lost 5 bases, leaving 8 bases of the junction unmatched. CDR1 is SEHNR and CDR2 is FQNEAQ in the germline V gene (reference sequence). CDR3 size: 15 residues. The CDR3 loop is CASSPGQGGYTEAFF. CDR3 coding DNA: TGTGCCAGCAGCCCAGGACAGGGCGGGTACACTGAAGCTTTCTTT.

V usage is TRBV12-3 or TRBV12-4 and J usage is TRBJ1-2, with a weak D call TRBD1 (6 bases). The CDR3 extends over 16 amino acids. V lost 4 bases and J lost 3, with 18 bases in between. The CDR3 DNA follows: TGTGCCAGCAGTTCCCGATTCAGGGGTAGGGACTATGGCTACACCTTC. It translates to CASSSRFRGRDYGYTF.

This clonotype was seen more than once but under ten times. The chain uses TRBV5-5 and TRBJ2-1, with 9 bases fitting TRBD2. CDR1 is SGHKS and CDR2 is YYEKEE in the germline V gene (reference sequence). The CDR3 is made up of 14 amino acids. After removal of 2 bases from V and 12 bases from J, the junction contained 9 bases not matched to a gene. CDR3 sequence (DNA): TGTGCCAGCAGCTTAATGCCTAGCGGGGATTTGCAGTTCTTC. This sequence encodes CASSLMPSGDLQFF.

The chain is built from TRBV12-3 or TRBV12-4 and TRBJ1-5; no firm D call. Trimming shortened V by 3 bases and J by 4 bases, and 10 bases separated the two germline ends. The length of the CDR3 is 14 residues. The CDR3 sequence: CASSFLVGNQPQHF. CDR3 sequence (DNA): TGTGCCAGCAGTTTTCTCGTGGGAAATCAGCCCCAGCATTTT.

The chain has TRBV20-1 and TRBJ1-1; D remains ambiguous. Germline assignment: CDR1 DFQATT and CDR2 SNEGSKA (reference sequence). V was shortened by 0 bases and J by 0 bases, with 5 bases between the two germline ends. CDR3 length: 13 residues. In nucleotides, the CDR3 is TGCAGTGCTAGAGACAGAATGAACACTGAAGCTTTCTTT. Its protein product is CSARDRMNTEAFF.

This sequence joins TRBV12-3 or TRBV12-4 and TRBJ2-5, with 7 bases fitting TRBD2. CDR3 length: 17 amino acids. Unmatched junction bases numbered 12, after V lost 5 bases and J lost 0 bases. Here the CDR3 reads CASSQPLGLPYQETQYF. The CDR3 DNA is TGTGCCAGCAGTCAACCACTGGGACTACCGTACCAAGAGACCCAGTACTTC.

J is TRBJ2-5 and V is TRBV7-8; 9 bases fit TRBD2. Germline V gives CDR1 SGHVS, CDR2 FQNEAQ. The CDR3 runs 14 residues. V dropped 8 bases and J dropped 1; count of bases not matched to a gene: 5. DNA for the CDR3: TGTGCCAGCTGCCTAGCGGGGATCCAAGAGACCCAGTACTTC. Its translation: CASCLAGIQETQYF.

This sequence joins TRBV6-2 or TRBV6-3 and TRBJ1-1; no firm D call. Germline-derived CDR1 and CDR2 are MNHEY and SVGEGT. V lost 6 bases and J lost 1, with 24 bases in between. This CDR3 region has 18 residues. CDR3 residues: CASSFQARTSIANTEAFF. CDR3 DNA sequence: TGTGCCAGCAGCTTTCAAGCCCGAACAAGCATTGCGAACACTGAAGCTTTCTTT.

The rearrangement joins TRBV6-1 to TRBJ2-7; 8 bases are a match to TRBD1. The CDR3 runs 14 residues. V trimming: 6 bases; J trimming: 3 bases; junction bases outside the gene matches: 7. CDR1 MNHNS and CDR2 SASEGT come from the germline V gene. CDR3 coding DNA: TGTGCCAGCAGCCTGACAGGGGTAGGCTACGAGCAGTACTTC. This gives the protein CASSLTGVGYEQYF.

The CDR3 sequence: CSVEGTGDTYEQYF. CDR3 sequence (DNA): TGCAGCGTTGAGGGGACAGGGGACACCTACGAGCAGTACTTC. The chain uses TRBV29-1 and TRBJ2-7; 10 bases line up with TRBD1. The CDR3 is 14 amino acids. Losses at the gene ends were 3 bases for V and 2 bases for J; bases not matched to a gene: 4. Germline V gives CDR1 SQVTM, CDR2 ANQGSEA.

The gene calls are TRBV7-2 and TRBJ2-5; a possible D gene is TRBD2 (6 bases). Germline CDR1 and CDR2: SGHTA and FQGNSA. Trimming left V 4 bases short and J 6 bases short, with 18 bases between. The length of the CDR3 is 15 residues. CDR3: CASSSPGREQKTQYF. In DNA, the CDR3 is TGTGCCAGCAGCTCTCCGGGACGGGAGCAAAAGACCCAGTACTTC.

The rearrangement uses TRBV5-5 and TRBJ1-5; no definite D call. The V gene's germline CDR1 is SGHKS and CDR2 YYEKEE (reference sequence). The CDR3 totals 15 residues. The germline V and J ends were trimmed by 4 bases and 0 bases, with 11 bases remaining between them. CDR3 region: CASSPTVYSNQPQHF. The DNA for the CDR3 is TGTGCCAGCAGCCCTACAGTTTATAGCAATCAGCCCCAGCATTTT. Full variable domain (rest looked up from reference TRBV5-5 and TRBJ1-5): DAGVTQSPTHLIKTRGQQVTLRCSPISGHKSVSWYQQVLGQGPQFIFQYYEKEERGRGNFPDRFSARQFPNYSSELNVNALLLGDSALYLCASSPTVYSNQPQHFGDGTRLSIL.

The chain is built from TRBV5-1 and TRBJ2-2; 7 bases line up with TRBD1. CDR3 length equals 15 residues. CDR1 is SGHRS and CDR2 is YFSETQ in the germline V gene. V lost 3 bases to trimming and J lost 0 bases; unmatched junction nucleotides: 2. CDR3 sequence (DNA): TGCGCCAGCAGCTCGGGACAGTCGAACACCGGGGAGCTGTTTTTT. Amino acid sequence: CASSSGQSNTGELFF.

This CDR3 reads CSAKREGNNEQFF. CDR3 nucleotides: TGCAGTGCCAAACGGGAGGGTAACAATGAGCAGTTCTTC. V and J are TRBV20-1 and TRBJ2-1; 8 bases match TRBD2. V was clipped by 6 bases and J by 5 bases; unmatched bases: 6. This CDR3 spans 13 amino acids. Germline lookup yields CDR1 DFQATT and CDR2 SNEGSKA (reference sequence).

This clonotype was detected a few times. The chain recombines TRBV29-1 with TRBJ2-7; D perhaps matches TRBD2 (5 bases). With the DNA end fitting TRBJ2-5 better, the J assignment may be wrong. The germline CDR1 and CDR2 sequences are SQVTM and ANQGSEA. The CDR3 is made up of 15 amino acids. The CDR3 loop reads CSVEAPGLIKETQYF. The CDR3 DNA sequence: TGCAGCGTTGAGGCCCCTGGACTCATCAAAGAGACCCAGTACTTC.

The chain couples TRBV20-1 to TRBJ2-5; D is undetermined. V shed 0 bases and J shed 5 bases, with 13 bases lying between them. Germline CDR1 reads DFQATT; CDR2 reads SNEGSKA (reference sequence). The CDR3 length is 14 residues. CDR3 amino acids: CSARDLGSSETQYF. DNA of the CDR3: TGCAGTGCTAGAGATCTGGGCAGTAGTGAGACCCAGTACTTC.

The chain combines TRBV30 with TRBJ2-1, with 8 nucleotides matching TRBD2. CDR1 is GTSNPN and CDR2 is SVGIG in the germline V gene (reference sequence). The CDR3 covers 14 residues. V dropped 6 bases and J dropped 12; count of bases not matched to a gene: 16. CDR3 protein: CACTGTSGSGGQFF. The DNA of the CDR3 is TGTGCCTGCACCGGGACTAGTGGATCTGGAGGGCAGTTCTTC.

This clonotype was seen more than once but under ten times. The chain uses TRBV20-1 and TRBJ1-2; no definite D call. Germline-derived CDR1 and CDR2 are DFQATT and SNEGSKA (reference sequence). Trimming left V 0 bases short and J 1 base short, with 9 bases between. The CDR3 length is 14 residues. The CDR3 bases are TGCAGTGCTAGAGAAATAGGGCTTAACTATGGCTACACCTTC. As protein: CSAREIGLNYGYTF.

This clonotype was detected a few times. The rearrangement links TRBV29-1 to TRBJ2-6; no definite D call. V lost 1 base to trimming and J lost 0 bases, with 16 bases between them. Germline V lookup: CDR1 SQVTM, CDR2 ANQGSEA. This CDR3 comprises 18 residues. The CDR3 coding sequence is TGCAGCGTTGAAGTCAGAAGGTATCCTTACTCTGGGGCCAACGTCCTGACTTTC. Translation: CSVEVRRYPYSGANVLTF.

The gene calls are TRBV5-1 and TRBJ2-1; 7 bases match TRBD1. This CDR3 contains 15 residues. J was trimmed by 5 bases and V by 3 bases; bases with no gene match: 8. Germline CDR1 is SGHRS and CDR2 is YFSETQ. The CDR3 sequence: CASSSDRVVHNEQFF. The DNA of the CDR3 is TGCGCCAGCAGCTCCGACAGGGTGGTCCACAATGAGCAGTTCTTC.

The chain couples TRBV24-1 to TRBJ2-1; TRBD2 matches at 7 bases. Germline V gene data show CDR1 as KGHDR and CDR2 as SFDVKD. V was pared by 3 bases and J by 7 bases, with 5 bases of the junction left unmatched. CDR3 length equals 14 residues. This CDR3 is CATSDLPGGNEQFF. In DNA form, the CDR3 reads TGTGCCACCAGTGATCTTCCCGGGGGGAATGAGCAGTTCTTC.

This clonotype was seen only a few times. The V gene is TRBV20-1, the J gene TRBJ2-1, with TRBD2 matching 7 bases. CDR1 is DFQATT, CDR2 SNEGSKA, per germline (reference sequence). The CDR3 length is 12 residues. V dropped 2 bases and J dropped 7; count of bases not matched to a gene: 2. The CDR3 DNA reads TGCAGTGCTAGATGGCGGGAGAATGAGCAGTTCTTC. Translated: CSARWRENEQFF.

The rearrangement joins TRBV7-2 to TRBJ1-1; D possibly corresponds to TRBD1 (5 bases). CDR1 is SGHTA and CDR2 is FQGNSA in the germline V gene. Trimming took off 5 bases at V and 1 base at J, with 14 bases between the two ends. The CDR3 runs to 15 residues. The CDR3 region is CASSTREAGNTEAFF. CDR3 bases: TGTGCCAGCAGCACCAGGGAGGCTGGGAACACTGAAGCTTTCTTT. Combining the CDR3 with reference TRBV7-2 and TRBJ1-1 gives the whole variable domain GAGVSQSPSNKVTEKGKDVELRCDPISGHTALYWYRQSLGQGLEFLIYFQGNSAPDKSGLPSDRFSAERTGGSVSTLTIQRTQQEDSAVYLCASSTREAGNTEAFFGQGTRLTVV.

The V gene is TRBV9, the J gene TRBJ2-5, with D unclear. CDR3 length: 14 amino acids. V lost 2 bases, J lost 2 bases, and 10 bases lay in between. The germline V gene encodes CDR1 SGDLS and CDR2 YYNGEE. Here the CDR3 reads CASSVATGQETQYF. DNA for the CDR3: TGTGCCAGCAGCGTCGCGACTGGGCAAGAGACCCAGTACTTC.

This clonotype was seen once. At one end the junction does not follow the germline gene, possibly because of a read error. The chain carries TRBV12-3 or TRBV12-4 and TRBJ2-3; TRBD2 agrees at 11 bases. The CDR3 sequence is 16 residues long. The CDR3 DNA sequence: TGTGCCAGCAGTCCCCACACTAGCGGGGGCACGGATACGCAGTATTTT. This encodes CASSPHTSGGTDTQYF.

The V call is TRBV30, the J call TRBJ2-5, with TRBD2 identical over 8 bases. The length of the CDR3 is 13 residues. Unmatched junction bases numbered 8, after V lost 4 bases and J lost 7 bases. The germline V gene has CDR1 GTSNPN and CDR2 SVGIG (reference sequence). CDR3 DNA: TGTGCCTGGAAGAAACAGCGGGAGCGGACCCAGTACTTC. Encoded protein: CAWKKQRERTQYF.

The chain links TRBV7-3 to TRBJ1-2; D remains ambiguous. Germline V CDR1 and CDR2: SGHTA, FQGTGA. Trimming stripped 6 bases from V and 5 bases from J, with 16 bases between. The CDR3 length is 14 residues. CDR3 DNA sequence: TGTGCCAGCAGTTTTAAAGCCCGGGCTTATGGCTACACCTTC. As protein: CASSFKARAYGYTF.